The rows below give T cell receptor beta chains drawn from one sample of a study of T-cell memory formation after mild COVID-19. TCRdb independently ran MiXCR on the 5' RACE reads; one entry per CDR3 protein. The sample includes about 540,000 distinct CDR3 sequences, 20% of them seen just once. The sequenced sample was PBMCs or a T cell subset sorted from them (not recorded which). These receptors came from an adult woman who had mild COVID-19 (a few samples of this study predate the infection). Cell type and time point are not known. Each CDR3 is given with its conserved first and last residue. Fields, in order: J gene, clone size, V gene, D gene, CDR3 DNA, CDR3 protein. The D gene is left open where the match is weak. Clone size is given for some rows only: seen once, a few or many times, or a class if the clone is expanded.

TRBJ1-1 | - | TRBV7-3 | TRBD1 | TGTGCCAGCAGCTTAGGGGGACAGACGAACACTGAAGCTTTCTTT | CASSLGGQTNTEAFF
TRBJ2-3 | - | TRBV5-1 | - | TGCGCCAGCAGCTTGGTTGGCTACAGCACAGATACGCAGTATTTT | CASSLVGYSTDTQYF
TRBJ2-7 | - | TRBV5-1 | - | TGCGCCAGCAGCCACTCCGGGAGAAACGAGCAGTACTTC | CASSHSGRNEQYF
TRBJ2-3 | - | TRBV12-3/TRBV12-4 | TRBD2 | TGTGCCAGCAGTTTCGTCTGGCGGGGGGACACAGATACGCAGTATTTT | CASSFVWRGDTDTQYF
TRBJ1-5 | - | TRBV4-1 | TRBD1 | TGCGCCAGCAGCCCGTTCGGGACAGGGAGGAGGGAGCCCCAGCATTTT | CASSPFGTGRREPQHF
TRBJ2-7 | many | TRBV7-2 | - | TGTGCCAGCACCGGCTCCTACGAGCAGTACTTC | CASTGSYEQYF
TRBJ2-3 | once | TRBV6-2/TRBV6-3 | - | TGTGCCAGCAGTTCAACAGGGTTACGCACAGATACGCAGTATTTT | CASSSTGLRTDTQYF
TRBJ2-7 | - | TRBV4-1 | TRBD1 | TGCGCCAGCAGCCAAGATAGACAGGGGGGGACCTACGAGCAGTACTTC | CASSQDRQGGTYEQYF
TRBJ2-7 | - | TRBV4-3 | TRBD1 | TGCGCCAGCAGCCAAGGATGGACAGGGGTTTACGAGCAGTACTTC | CASSQGWTGVYEQYF
TRBJ2-5 | - | TRBV5-1 | TRBD1 | TGCGCCAGCAGCTTAGGGTCAACAGGGGTAGAGACCCAGTACTTC | CASSLGSTGVETQYF
TRBJ2-1 | few | TRBV7-8 | TRBD2 | TGTGCCAGCAGCTTACTAGCGGGAGCCTCGTACAATGAGCAGTTCTTC | CASSLLAGASYNEQFF
TRBJ2-1 | - | TRBV9 | TRBD2 | TGTGCCAGCAGCGTGGAGACTAGCGGGTTTCTCGATGAGCAGTTCTTC | CASSVETSGFLDEQFF
TRBJ1-1 | few | TRBV9 | TRBD1 | TGTGCCAGCAGCGTGGAGACAGGGGGGACTGAAGCTTTCTTT | CASSVETGGTEAFF
TRBJ2-3 | - | TRBV6-6 | TRBD1 | TGTGCCAGCAGTTTACCGGCGGACAGGGATGCTGGAGATACGCAGTATTTT | CASSLPADRDAGDTQYF
TRBJ2-7 | - | TRBV27 | TRBD1 | TGTGCCAGCAGTCCGTCGTGGGGGACAGGGGTCTACGAGCAGTACTTC | CASSPSWGTGVYEQYF
TRBJ2-7 | - | TRBV15 | - | TGTGCCACCAGCAAAGAGGACAAGGTATGGGCCTCGGCCTACGAGCAGTACTTC | CATSKEDKVWASAYEQYF
TRBJ1-5 | - | TRBV12-3/TRBV12-4 | TRBD1 | TGTGCCAGCAGTTTCTGGACAGGGATGGGATTGGCAAGGAGCAATCAGCCCCAGCATTTT | CASSFWTGMGLARSNQPQHF
TRBJ2-7 | few | TRBV2 | TRBD1 | TGTGCCAGCAGTGAAACAGGGGGTCTGGAGCAGTACTTC | CASSETGGLEQYF
TRBJ2-1 | - | TRBV12-3/TRBV12-4 | TRBD1 | TGTGCCAGCAGTCCTAGACAGGGGGCGGGCAATGAGCAGTTCTTC | CASSPRQGAGNEQFF
TRBJ2-7 | few | TRBV4-2 | TRBD2 | TGTGCCAGCAGCCAAGCAGTTAGCGGGTACGAGCAGTACTTC | CASSQAVSGYEQYF
TRBJ2-7 | - | TRBV5-1 | - | TGCGCCAGCAGCCAGATCGGGGTCTACGAGCAGTACTTC | CASSQIGVYEQYF
TRBJ2-7 | - | TRBV2 | TRBD1 | TGTGCCAGCAGAATTTATCCGGGACAGATCTCCTACGAGCAGTACTTC | CASRIYPGQISYEQYF
TRBJ2-5 | - | TRBV9 | - | TGTGCCAGCAGCGTAGGGGGCGGGCCAGTCCAAGAGACCCAGTACTTC | CASSVGGGPVQETQYF
TRBJ2-5 | once | TRBV6-5 | - | TGTGCCAGCAGCACAAACCAACTTAGGGTACAAGAGACCCAGTACTTC | CASSTNQLRVQETQYF
TRBJ2-3 | few | TRBV5-1 | TRBD2 | TGCGCCAGCAGCTTATCTTTTCGGGGGGTAGCCGAAAGCACAGATACGCAGTATTTT | CASSLSFRGVAESTDTQYF
TRBJ2-7 | - | TRBV11-2 | TRBD2 | TGTGCCAGCAGCTTACGCCTACTAGCGGGAGGGTCGAACGAGCAGTACTTC | CASSLRLLAGGSNEQYF
TRBJ1-5 | once | TRBV6-5 | - | TGTGCCAGCAGTACTGGGGGGGCGCGGAACAATCAGCCCCAGCATTTT | CASSTGGARNNQPQHF